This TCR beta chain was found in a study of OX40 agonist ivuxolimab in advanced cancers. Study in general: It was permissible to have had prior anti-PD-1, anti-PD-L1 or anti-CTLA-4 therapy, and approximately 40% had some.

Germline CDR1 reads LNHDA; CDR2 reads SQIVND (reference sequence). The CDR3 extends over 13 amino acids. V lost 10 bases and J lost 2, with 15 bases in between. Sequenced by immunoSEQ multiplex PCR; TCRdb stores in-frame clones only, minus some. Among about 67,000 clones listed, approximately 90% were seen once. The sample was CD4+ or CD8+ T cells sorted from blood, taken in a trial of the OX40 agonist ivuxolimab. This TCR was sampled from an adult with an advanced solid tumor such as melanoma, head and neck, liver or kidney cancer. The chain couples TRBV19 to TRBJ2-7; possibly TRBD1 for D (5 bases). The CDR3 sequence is CATRNTGTYEQYF. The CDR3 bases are TGTGCCACCAGAAATACAGGAACCTACGAGCAGTACTTC.